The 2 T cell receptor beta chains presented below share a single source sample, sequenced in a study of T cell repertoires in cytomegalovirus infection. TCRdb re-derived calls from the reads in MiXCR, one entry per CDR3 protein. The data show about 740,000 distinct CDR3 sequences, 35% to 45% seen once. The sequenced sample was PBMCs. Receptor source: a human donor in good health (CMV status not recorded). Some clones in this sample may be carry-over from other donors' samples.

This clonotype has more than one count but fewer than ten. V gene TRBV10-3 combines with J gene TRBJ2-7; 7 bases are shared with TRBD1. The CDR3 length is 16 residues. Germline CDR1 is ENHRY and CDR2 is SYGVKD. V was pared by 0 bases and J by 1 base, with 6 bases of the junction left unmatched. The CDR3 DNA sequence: TGTGCCATCAGTGAGTCGGTGACAGGGAAGTCCTACGAGCAGTACTTC. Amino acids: CAISESVTGKSYEQYF.

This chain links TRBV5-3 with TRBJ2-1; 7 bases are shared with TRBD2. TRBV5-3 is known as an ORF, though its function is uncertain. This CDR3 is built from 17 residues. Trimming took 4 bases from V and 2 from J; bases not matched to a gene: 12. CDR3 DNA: TGTGCCAGAAGCAGCCTTCATCTAGCGGAGCCCTACAATGAGCAGTTCTTC. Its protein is CARSSLHLAEPYNEQFF.